This is a list of T cell receptor beta chains from one sample in a study of blood T cell repertoires in COVID-19. Some clones are missing from TCRdb's copy, which holds only in-frame ones; the method was immunoSEQ multiplex PCR. The sample records some 65,000 clones, roughly nine tenths being singletons. The sequenced sample was peripheral blood. The source of these receptors is a man in his 60s with acute or convalescent COVID-19. CDR3s include the opening cysteine and the closing phenylalanine or tryptophan. A D gene is named only where the DNA matches it firmly. Part of the rows lack a size; the others show once, few, many or a class for expanded clones.

abundance: .
d_gene: TRBD1
v_gene: TRBV3-1/TRBV3-2
j_gene: TRBJ2-7
CDR3aa: CASSSSTGHEQYF
CDR3nt: TGTGCCAGCAGCTCTTCGACAGGGCACGAGCAGTACTTC

abundance: .
d_gene: TRBD1
v_gene: TRBV5-1
j_gene: TRBJ2-3
CDR3aa: CASSLGQGSTDTQYF
CDR3nt: TGCGCCAGCAGCTTGGGACAGGGTAGCACAGATACGCAGTATTTT

abundance: .
d_gene: .
v_gene: TRBV7-2
j_gene: TRBJ2-1
CDR3aa: CASSLASRAQSYNEQFF
CDR3nt: TGTGCCAGCAGCTTAGCGAGCAGGGCACAGTCTTACAATGAGCAGTTCTTC

abundance: .
d_gene: .
v_gene: TRBV12-3/TRBV12-4
j_gene: TRBJ1-2
CDR3aa: CASSLDGYTF
CDR3nt: TGTGCCAGCAGCCTCGATGGCTACACCTTC

abundance: .
d_gene: TRBD2
v_gene: TRBV27
j_gene: TRBJ2-1
CDR3aa: CASSLSGTSGGAENEQFF
CDR3nt: TGTGCCAGCAGTTTATCTGGGACTAGCGGGGGGGCCGAAAATGAGCAGTTCTTC

abundance: .
d_gene: TRBD1
v_gene: TRBV30
j_gene: TRBJ1-1
CDR3aa: CAWSLRDRAFF
CDR3nt: TGTGCCTGGAGTCTCCGGGACAGAGCTTTCTTT

abundance: .
d_gene: TRBD1
v_gene: TRBV5-4
j_gene: TRBJ1-2
CDR3aa: CASSLLTGTAYGYTF
CDR3nt: TGTGCCAGCAGCTTGCTCACCGGGACAGCTTATGGCTACACCTTC

abundance: .
d_gene: .
v_gene: TRBV3-1/TRBV3-2
j_gene: TRBJ2-7
CDR3aa: CASSQGARTHEQYF
CDR3nt: TGTGCCAGCAGCCAGGGGGCCAGAACCCACGAGCAGTACTTC

abundance: .
d_gene: TRBD2
v_gene: TRBV3-1/TRBV3-2
j_gene: TRBJ2-3
CDR3aa: CASTLSLQRGGRDTQYF
CDR3nt: TGTGCCAGCACCCTCTCACTTCAGCGGGGGGGCAGAGATACGCAGTATTTT

abundance: .
d_gene: .
v_gene: TRBV18
j_gene: TRBJ2-1
CDR3aa: CASSSTGRTFF
CDR3nt: TGTGCCAGCTCAAGTACAGGACGAACGTTCTTC

abundance: once
d_gene: .
v_gene: TRBV6-5
j_gene: TRBJ2-1
CDR3aa: CASSYRGAGTYNEQFF
CDR3nt: TGTGCCAGCAGTTACAGAGGGGCGGGGACGTACAATGAGCAGTTCTTC

abundance: .
d_gene: .
v_gene: TRBV12-5
j_gene: TRBJ2-3
CDR3aa: CASGLRGGGTDTQYF
CDR3nt: TGTGCTAGTGGTTTAAGGGGGGGAGGCACAGATACGCAGTATTTT

abundance: .
d_gene: TRBD1
v_gene: TRBV3-1/TRBV3-2
j_gene: TRBJ1-3
CDR3aa: CASSQGDRAGNTIYF
CDR3nt: TGTGCCAGCAGCCAAGGGGACAGGGCCGGAAACACCATATATTTT

abundance: .
d_gene: .
v_gene: TRBV24-1
j_gene: TRBJ1-2
CDR3aa: CATSEGQGNVGYTF
CDR3nt: TGTGCCACCAGTGAAGGGCAGGGGAATGTCGGCTACACCTTC

abundance: .
d_gene: .
v_gene: TRBV7-3
j_gene: TRBJ2-3
CDR3aa: CASSLSLASSTQYF
CDR3nt: TGTGCCAGCAGCTTATCACTAGCTTCTTCTACGCAGTATTTT

abundance: .
d_gene: .
v_gene: TRBV5-1
j_gene: TRBJ2-1
CDR3aa: CASSLGGPGNEQFF
CDR3nt: TGCGCCAGCAGCTTGGGGGGGCCGGGCAATGAGCAGTTCTTC

abundance: .
d_gene: .
v_gene: TRBV11-2
j_gene: TRBJ1-6
CDR3aa: CASSARDNNSPLHF
CDR3nt: TGTGCCAGCAGCGCCCGGGATAACAATTCACCCCTCCACTTT

abundance: .
d_gene: .
v_gene: TRBV7-9
j_gene: TRBJ1-2
CDR3aa: CASSFNRQTNYGYTF
CDR3nt: TGTGCCAGCAGCTTCAATAGACAGACTAACTATGGCTACACCTTC

abundance: .
d_gene: .
v_gene: TRBV5-6
j_gene: TRBJ2-2
CDR3aa: CASSLGLTVATGELFF
CDR3nt: TGTGCCAGCAGCTTGGGCTTGACAGTCGCCACCGGGGAGCTGTTTTTT

abundance: .
d_gene: .
v_gene: TRBV18
j_gene: TRBJ2-1
CDR3aa: CASITGYQNNEQFF
CDR3nt: TGTGCCAGCATAACAGGGTACCAAAACAATGAGCAGTTCTTC

abundance: few
d_gene: .
v_gene: TRBV19
j_gene: TRBJ2-2
CDR3aa: CASSIDSGGFTGELFF
CDR3nt: TGTGCCAGTAGTATAGATTCAGGGGGGTTCACCGGGGAGCTGTTTTTT